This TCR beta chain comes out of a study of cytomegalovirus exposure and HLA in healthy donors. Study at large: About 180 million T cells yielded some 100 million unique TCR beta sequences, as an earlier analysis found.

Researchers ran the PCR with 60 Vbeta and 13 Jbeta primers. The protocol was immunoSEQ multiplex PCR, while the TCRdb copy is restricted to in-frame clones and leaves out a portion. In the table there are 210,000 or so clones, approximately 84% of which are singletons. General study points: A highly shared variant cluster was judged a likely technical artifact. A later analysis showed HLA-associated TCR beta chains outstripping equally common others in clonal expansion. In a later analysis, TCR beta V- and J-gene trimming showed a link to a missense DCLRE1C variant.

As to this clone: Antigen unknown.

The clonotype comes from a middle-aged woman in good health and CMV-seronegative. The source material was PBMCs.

The CDR3 nucleotides read TGTGCCAGTAGTACCCGACTTAGCACGCAGTATTTT. Protein: CASSTRLSTQYF. The chain couples TRBV19 to TRBJ2-3; D is undetermined. The ends were cut back, 4 bases at V and 9 bases at J, with 11 bases in the middle. Germline loops: CDR1 LNHDA, CDR2 SQIVND (reference sequence). The CDR3 is 12 amino acids.